The 24 T cell receptor beta chains given below trace back to one sample, sequenced in a study of cytomegalovirus exposure and HLA in healthy donors. TCRdb's copy holds only in-frame clones and misses some; the assay was immunoSEQ multiplex PCR. The sample shows approximately 200,000 clones, roughly 80% of them seen only once. Sequencing was carried out using PBMCs. All receptors come from a young man in good health and CMV-seropositive.

The gene calls are TRBV5-1 and TRBJ1-1; possibly TRBD1 for D (5 bases). CDR1 SGHRS and CDR2 YFSETQ come from the germline V gene. V gave up 5 bases and J gave up 1 base, with 12 bases separating them. CDR3 size: 14 residues. CDR3 in amino acids: CASSHDRGNTEAFF. The CDR3 DNA is TGCGCCAGCAGTCACGACAGAGGGAACACTGAAGCTTTCTTT. Based on the CDR3 plus reference TRBV5-1 and TRBJ1-1, the full variable domain is KAGVTQTPRYLIKTRGQQVTLSCSPISGHRSVSWYQQTPGQGLQFLFEYFSETQRNKGNFPGRFSGRQFSNSRSEMNVSTLELGDSALYLCASSHDRGNTEAFFGQGTRLTVV.

V and J are TRBV27 and TRBJ2-3; the match to TRBD2 covers 13 bases. Germline V gene data show CDR1 as MNHEY and CDR2 as SMNVEV (reference sequence). V lost 4 bases and J lost 3; bases outside the gene matches: 4. This CDR3 is built from 16 residues. The CDR3 bases are TGTGCCAGCAGTTGGACGGGACTAGCGGGGACAGATACGCAGTATTTT. Translated, it gives CASSWTGLAGTDTQYF.

V and J are TRBV4-1 and TRBJ2-1; tentatively, D is TRBD2 (5 bases). V was shortened by 3 bases and J by 2 bases, with 8 bases between the two germline ends. From germline, CDR1 is MGHRA and CDR2 YSYEKL. This CDR3 is 14 amino acids long. The chain's CDR3 is CASSQSGPYNEQFF. DNA for the CDR3: TGCGCCAGCAGCCAGAGCGGCCCCTACAATGAGCAGTTCTTC.

This sequence joins TRBV9 and TRBJ1-2; D remains unclear. V lost 3 bases, J lost 5 bases, and 14 bases lay in between. Looked up from germline, CDR1 is SGDLS and CDR2 is YYNGEE. The CDR3 length is 14 residues. The CDR3 sequence is CASSGTGNLYGYTF. The CDR3 coding sequence is TGTGCCAGCAGCGGGACCGGGAATTTATATGGCTACACCTTC.

The V call is TRBV5-4, the J call TRBJ2-5; 8 nucleotides agree with TRBD2. From germline, CDR1 is SGHNT and CDR2 YYREEE (reference sequence). The V and J ends lost 0 bases and 6 bases, in that order; junction bases with no gene match: 13. This CDR3 is 17 amino acids long. CDR3 sequence (DNA): TGTGCCAGCAGCTTGGCGTTAGCGGGAAGGGTTAGGAAGACCCAGTACTTC. This gives the protein CASSLALAGRVRKTQYF.

This clone appeared a few times. The chain combines TRBV27 with TRBJ2-7; 7 positions agree with TRBD2. CDR3 size: 15 residues. Germline CDR1 is MNHEY and CDR2 is SMNVEV (reference sequence). With 0 bases clipped from V and 3 bases from J, the junction kept 5 bases outside the gene matches. The CDR3 is CASSLSPGGLYEQYF. Written as DNA, the CDR3 is TGTGCCAGCAGTTTATCGCCGGGAGGACTCTACGAGCAGTACTTC.

The rearrangement joins TRBV11-3 to TRBJ2-7; no clear D gene. V lost 5 bases and J lost 2, with 10 bases in between. This CDR3 has 13 residues. Germline CDR1 and CDR2: SGHNT and YENEEA. CDR3 sequence (DNA): TGTGCCAGCAGCCCAGGAAAACCCTACGAGCAGTACTTC. This translates into CASSPGKPYEQYF.

The count of this clone is one. V gene TRBV9 combines with J gene TRBJ1-3; D might be TRBD1 (6 bases). The CDR3 is 16 residues long. Germline V lookup: CDR1 SGDLS, CDR2 YYNGEE. V lost 3 bases and J 0 bases, leaving 13 bases between the germline ends. CDR3 nucleotides: TGTGCCAGCAGCGGTGCCGGGACAAACTCTGGAAACACCATATATTTT. This translates into CASSGAGTNSGNTIYF.

This rearrangement joins TRBV9 to TRBJ2-6; the D gene is possibly TRBD2 (5 bases). With 3 bases removed from V and 7 bases from J, the gap between germline ends came to 14 bases. The CDR3 is 15 amino acids. From germline, CDR1 is SGDLS and CDR2 YYNGEE. The CDR3 sequence is CASSAEAGLANVLTF. Written as DNA, the CDR3 is TGTGCCAGCAGCGCCGAGGCGGGTTTAGCCAACGTCCTGACTTTC.

V is TRBV7-9 and J is TRBJ2-7; D gene unclear. Looked up from germline, CDR1 is SEHNR and CDR2 is FQNEAQ (reference sequence). The CDR3 sequence is 13 residues long. Trimming cost V 1 base and J 8 bases, with 12 bases left between them. The CDR3 DNA reads as TGTGCCAGCAGCTTAGAGGTCCAGGTCAAGCAGTACTTC. Translation: CASSLEVQVKQYF.

The chain employs TRBV6-1 and TRBJ2-6; D ambiguous. V was clipped by 3 bases and J by 1 base, with 13 bases between them. Per germline, CDR1 MNHNS and CDR2 SASEGT. CDR3 length: 17 residues. Here the CDR3 reads CASSDYLVLSGANVLTF. Here the CDR3 DNA reads TGTGCCAGCAGTGACTATCTAGTTCTATCTGGGGCCAACGTCCTGACTTTC.

The CDR3 DNA reads TGTGCCAGCAGCTTAGCCGGAGGGTACGAGCAGTACTTC. This sequence encodes CASSLAGGYEQYF. The chain has TRBV7-7 and TRBJ2-7; D is possibly TRBD2 (6 bases). Trimming took 0 bases from V and 4 from J, leaving 7 bases between them. CDR1 and CDR2 (germline): SSHAT, FNYEAQ (reference sequence). The CDR3 totals 13 residues.

This chain links TRBV5-4 with TRBJ2-1; tentatively, D is TRBD2 (5 bases). The CDR3 has 14 residues. V lost 2 bases to trimming and J lost 7 bases, with 13 bases between them. Looked up from germline, CDR1 is SGHNT and CDR2 is YYREEE (reference sequence). CDR3 coding DNA: TGTGCCAGCAGCTTCCCCCGGGGAAGTAATGAGCAGTTCTTC. It specifies CASSFPRGSNEQFF.

V and J are TRBV6-1 and TRBJ2-3, with D unclear. The CDR3 runs to 15 residues. V was trimmed by 3 bases and J by 3 bases, leaving 13 bases between them. From germline, CDR1 is MNHNS and CDR2 SASEGT. The CDR3 coding sequence is TGTGCCAGCAGTGACTTCTATCCTCTTACAGATACGCAGTATTTT. Translating gives CASSDFYPLTDTQYF.

The chain carries TRBV5-4 and TRBJ2-5; tentatively, D is TRBD2 (5 bases). V lost 2 bases to trimming and J lost 2 bases, with 13 bases between them. The CDR3 runs to 15 residues. The germline gives CDR1 SGHNT, CDR2 YYREEE (reference sequence). The DNA of the CDR3 is TGTGCCAGCAGCTTACCCGGACTGGGACAAGAGACCCAGTACTTC. It yields the protein CASSLPGLGQETQYF.

The chain employs TRBV7-8 and TRBJ2-7; D may be TRBD1 (6 bases). Germline V gene data show CDR1 as SGHVS and CDR2 as FQNEAQ. The length of the CDR3 is 14 residues. The germline V and J ends were trimmed by 5 bases and 2 bases, with 13 bases remaining between them. The CDR3 protein is CASSPVGQTYEQYF. The CDR3, as DNA: TGTGCCAGCAGCCCTGTTGGACAGACCTACGAGCAGTACTTC.

The chain uses TRBV6-1 and TRBJ1-5, with a weak D call TRBD1 (5 bases). The CDR3 is 15 residues long. V was pared by 0 bases and J by 7 bases, with 13 bases between. Germline V gene sequence: CDR1 MNHNS, CDR2 SASEGT. The CDR3, as DNA: TGTGCCAGCAGTGAAGCGGGAGGGGACGGACAGCCCCAGCATTTT. Translation: CASSEAGGDGQPQHF.

The chain combines TRBV19 with TRBJ2-2; D gene ambiguous. CDR3 length: 14 amino acids. The V gene's germline CDR1 is LNHDA and CDR2 SQIVND (reference sequence). Trimming removed 5 bases from V and 4 bases from J, with 11 bases in between. DNA of the CDR3: TGTGCCAGTAGTTTCCGTCGCGCCACCGGGGAGCTGTTTTTT. It specifies CASSFRRATGELFF.

This chain links TRBV7-2 with TRBJ2-1; tentatively, D is TRBD1 (6 bases). Germline V lookup: CDR1 SGHTA, CDR2 FQGNSA. The CDR3 contains 14 residues. Trimming cost V 5 bases and J 5 bases, with 13 bases left between them. The DNA for the CDR3 is TGTGCCAGCAGCCCGGACAGAAAAAACAATGAGCAGTTCTTC. The encoded protein is CASSPDRKNNEQFF.

The chain uses TRBV29-1 and TRBJ1-5; D is possibly TRBD1 (6 bases). Trimming shortened V by 5 bases and J by 5 bases, and 13 bases separated the two germline ends. CDR3 length: 13 residues. Germline V gene sequence: CDR1 SQVTM, CDR2 ANQGSEA. CDR3 DNA: TGCAGCGTTAGGGGGGGATTAGATCAGCCCCAGCATTTT. It encodes CSVRGGLDQPQHF.

DNA for the CDR3: TGTGCCAGCAGTGGGGCGGACCCTTCCGAGCAGTACTTC. Its translation: CASSGADPSEQYF. This chain links TRBV7-3 with TRBJ2-7, with D possibly being TRBD1 (5 bases). CDR1 SGHTA and CDR2 FQGTGA come from the germline V gene. With 6 bases removed from V and 6 bases from J, the gap between germline ends came to 15 bases. The CDR3 sequence is 13 residues long.

V usage is TRBV9 and J usage is TRBJ2-3; D might be TRBD2 (6 bases). V gave up 0 bases and J gave up 6 bases, with 17 bases separating them. The germline CDR1 and CDR2 sequences are SGDLS and YYNGEE. The CDR3 contains 16 residues. CDR3 region: CASSVGGRLSRDTQYF. In nucleotides, the CDR3 is TGTGCCAGCAGCGTAGGGGGGAGGTTGAGTCGGGATACGCAGTATTTT. Filled out from reference TRBV9 and TRBJ2-3, the complete variable domain reads DSGVTQTPKHLITATGQRVTLRCSPRSGDLSVYWYQQSLDQGLQFLIQYYNGEERAKGNILERFSAQQFPDLHSELNLSSLELGDSALYFCASSVGGRLSRDTQYFGPGTRLTVL.

The chain has TRBV7-9 and TRBJ1-1; TRBD1 agrees at 9 bases. This CDR3 spans 15 amino acids. V shed 1 base, J shed 12 bases, and the junction held 12 bases outside the gene matches. The germline CDR1 and CDR2 sequences are SEHNR and FQNEAQ (reference sequence). CDR3 sequence: CASSLGLGTGTLTFF. CDR3 DNA sequence: TGTGCCAGCAGCTTAGGTCTTGGGACAGGGACTCTAACTTTCTTT.

The V gene is TRBV7-8, the J gene TRBJ2-1; 12 positions match TRBD2. In germline, CDR1 is SGHVS, CDR2 FQNEAQ. The V segment lost 3 bases and the J segment 3 bases; nucleotides outside the gene matches: 9. The CDR3 contains 18 residues. CDR3 nucleotides: TGTGCCAGCAGCTTTATTCCCCCGACTAGCGGGGGCTACAATGAGCAGTTCTTC. This gives the protein CASSFIPPTSGGYNEQFF.